This T cell receptor (beta chain) was identified in a study of T cell repertoires in cytomegalovirus infection. Study-wide context: In the study, CMV epitopes included recently identified HLA-C-restricted and well-studied HLA-B-restricted ones. An indication of both CMV infection and matching HLA type came from public TCR beta signatures.

General study findings and limits: Of the TCR beta families, the public ones yielded a cumulative frequency that identified carriers of CMV plus the relevant HLA. HLA-C-restricted CMV-specific TCR beta clonotypes were dominant in the ex vivo response.

Germline V gives CDR1 MNHNS, CDR2 SASEGT. V gave up 2 bases and J gave up 5 bases, with 13 bases separating them. This CDR3 has 14 amino acids. In its sample, this clonotype was seen a few times. Its antigen is unknown. In TCRdb, the reads were re-called with MiXCR into one record per CDR3 protein. The sample includes about 160,000 distinct CDR3 sequences, about 20% of them seen just once. The gene calls are TRBV6-1 and TRBJ2-7, with D tentatively TRBD2 (6 bases). The sequenced sample was CD8+ T cells from cultured PBMCs, obtained from culture after CMV antigen stimulation. The clonotype originates from a human donor in good health (CMV status not recorded). Some clones in this sample may be carry-over from other donors' samples. The CDR3 loop is CASSEKGLRDEQYF. The DNA for the CDR3 is TGTGCCAGCAGTGAAAAGGGACTGAGGGACGAGCAGTACTTC.